These 31 T cell receptor beta chains originate from one sample sequenced in a study of control samples from healthy donors and cancer patients. The table came from immunoSEQ multiplex PCR; TCRdb's copy has only in-frame clones and leaves some out. The repertoire holds 120,000 or so clones, 87% seen once, with around 3% in the top ten. Material: blood. The receptors derive from a man in his 60s in good health.

The gene calls are TRBV7-9 and TRBJ2-1, with D tentatively TRBD2 (6 bases). The CDR3 extends over 14 amino acids. The ends were cut back, 3 bases at V and 6 bases at J, with 12 bases in the middle. Germline V CDR1 and CDR2: SEHNR, FQNEAQ (reference sequence). This chain's CDR3 is CASSFAGGANEQFF. The DNA of the CDR3 is TGTGCCAGCAGCTTCGCCGGAGGGGCCAATGAGCAGTTCTTC.

This clone was counted a single time. This sequence joins TRBV18 and TRBJ2-3; TRBD2 is a possible D gene (6 bases). V was pared by 1 base and J by 4 bases, with 9 bases between. CDR3 size: 14 residues. Per the germline V gene, CDR1 is KGHSH and CDR2 is LQKENI. In DNA, the CDR3 is TGTGCCAGCTCACCACAGTCGGGGGCAGATACGCAGTATTTT. It is translated as CASSPQSGADTQYF.

V is TRBV10-1 and J is TRBJ1-1; possibly TRBD1 for D (5 bases). Germline assignment: CDR1 WNHNN and CDR2 SYGVQD (reference sequence). The germline V and J ends were trimmed by 4 bases and 0 bases, with 9 bases remaining between them. The CDR3 length is 14 residues. As DNA, the CDR3 is TGCGCCAGCAGTGGTGGGACCATGAACACTGAAGCTTTCTTT. Translating it yields CASSGGTMNTEAFF.

This chain joins TRBV3-1 (or the pseudogene TRBV3-2) and TRBJ2-3, with TRBD2 identical over 9 bases. Trimming removed 1 base from V and 6 bases from J; junction bases left unmatched: 5. CDR3 length: 15 amino acids. The germline gives CDR1 LGHDT, CDR2 YNNKEL (reference sequence). The CDR3 sequence is CASSQVASGVDTQYF. The DNA for the CDR3 is TGTGCCAGCAGCCAAGTTGCTAGCGGGGTGGATACGCAGTATTTT.

Only one count was recorded for this clone. The J gene is TRBJ1-6, the V gene TRBV28; weak D call: TRBD1 (5 bases). The CDR3 has 16 amino acids. Germline V gives CDR1 MDHEN, CDR2 SYDVKM. V shed 8 bases and J shed 0 bases, with 14 bases lying between them. The CDR3 sequence: CASGAGPSSYNSPLHF. The DNA of the CDR3 is TGTGCCAGCGGGGCAGGGCCCTCCTCCTATAATTCACCCCTCCACTTT. The full variable domain, in which reference TRBV28 and TRBJ1-6 provide the parts outside the CDR3, is DVKVTQSSRYLVKRTGEKVFLECVQDMDHENMFWYRQDPGLGLRLIYFSYDVKMKEKGDIPEGYSVSREKKERFSLILESASTNQTSMYLCASGAGPSSYNSPLHFGNGTRLTVT.

The chain carries TRBV11-2 and TRBJ1-1, with D hard to call. Germline CDR1 reads SGHAT; CDR2 reads FQNNGV. CDR3 length: 15 amino acids. Trimming took off 6 bases at V and 4 bases at J, with 18 bases between the two ends. CDR3 region: CASRRAAGVFTEAFF. CDR3 DNA: TGTGCCAGCAGACGCGCCGCCGGGGTTTTCACTGAAGCTTTCTTT.

The chain links TRBV6-5 to TRBJ1-4; D not certain. The V gene's germline CDR1 is MNHEY and CDR2 SVGAGI. V gave up 2 bases and J gave up 13 bases, with 11 bases separating them. The CDR3 consists of 12 residues. CDR3 region: CASSYGGAGLFF. DNA of the CDR3: TGTGCCAGCAGTTACGGTGGAGCTGGACTGTTTTTT.

The chain is built from TRBV5-6 and TRBJ1-2; the match to TRBD1 covers 9 bases. V shed 0 bases and J 6 bases; nucleotides not matched to a gene: 18. The germline CDR1 and CDR2 sequences are SGHDT and YYEEEE. The CDR3 spans 19 residues. The chain's CDR3 is CASSLAMFGTGTGNNGYTF. The CDR3 DNA sequence: TGTGCCAGCAGCTTGGCTATGTTCGGAACCGGGACAGGGAATAATGGCTACACCTTC.

The chain employs TRBV4-1 and TRBJ2-7; D may correspond to TRBD1 or TRBD2 (5 bases each). The CDR3 is 14 amino acids. Germline CDR1 reads MGHRA; CDR2 reads YSYEKL. The V end lost 4 bases, the J end lost 2 bases, and 12 bases lay between the germline ends. The CDR3 DNA sequence: TGCGCCAGCAGCCGCCCGGGGCAGACCTACGAGCAGTACTTC. Amino acid sequence: CASSRPGQTYEQYF.

CDR3 loop: CASSLAEALRPQHF. The DNA for the CDR3 is TGTGCCAGCAGTTTGGCGGAGGCGCTAAGGCCCCAGCATTTT. The chain links TRBV28 to TRBJ1-5; D is ambiguous. This CDR3 has 14 residues. Per the germline V gene, CDR1 is MDHEN and CDR2 is SYDVKM. Trimming took 3 bases from V and 9 from J, leaving 15 bases between them.

The chain links TRBV5-1 to TRBJ1-1; no clear D. The V gene's germline CDR1 is SGHRS and CDR2 YFSETQ. V was trimmed by 4 bases and J by 4 bases, leaving 11 bases between them. CDR3 length: 13 amino acids. CDR3: CASSHGRSTEAFF. The CDR3 DNA reads as TGCGCCAGCAGCCATGGCCGGAGCACTGAAGCTTTCTTT.

The J gene is TRBJ2-3, the V gene TRBV12-3 or TRBV12-4, with D tentatively TRBD1 or TRBD2 (6 bases each). The CDR3 runs 13 residues. Trimming removed 2 bases from V and 6 bases from J, with 9 bases in between. CDR3 protein: CASSLRGRDTQYF. CDR3 sequence (DNA): TGTGCCAGCAGTTTAAGGGGGAGGGATACGCAGTATTTT.

The V and J genes are TRBV30 and TRBJ1-6; possible D gene TRBD1, 5 bases. This CDR3 spans 13 amino acids. The V end lost 1 base, the J end lost 5 bases, and 6 bases lay between the germline ends. Germline CDR1 is GTSNPN and CDR2 is SVGIG (reference sequence). The CDR3 DNA reads TGTGCCTGGAGTGCACAGGATAATTCACCCCTCCACTTT. Its translation is CAWSAQDNSPLHF.

This rearrangement joins TRBV19 to TRBJ2-7; 10 positions match TRBD1. The germline V gene has CDR1 LNHDA and CDR2 SQIVND (reference sequence). The CDR3 has 14 residues. V dropped 7 bases and J dropped 6; count of bases not matched to a gene: 9. CDR3 amino acids: CASTTDRGPSEQYF. For the CDR3, the DNA is TGTGCCAGTACCACCGACAGGGGGCCCTCCGAGCAGTACTTC.

DNA of the CDR3: TGTGCCAGCAGCTTCACCCAGACGTCCAGCTCCTACGAGCAGTACTTC. It is translated as CASSFTQTSSSYEQYF. This chain links TRBV7-2 with TRBJ2-7; D not resolved. CDR1 and CDR2 from the germline V gene are SGHTA and FQGNSA. This CDR3 has 16 amino acids. V lost 3 bases and J lost 0, with 15 bases in between.

V usage is TRBV7-2 and J usage is TRBJ2-3, with 13 bases that match TRBD2. The CDR3 is 16 amino acids. Germline assignment: CDR1 SGHTA and CDR2 FQGNSA. With 3 bases clipped from V and 5 bases from J, the junction kept 5 bases outside the gene matches. The CDR3 DNA reads as TGTGCCAGCAGCTTTACTAGCGGGGGGGCAAGAGATACGCAGTATTTT. It translates to CASSFTSGGARDTQYF.

Points on this clone: The sample carries other DNA sequences with the same CDR3. The chain employs TRBV28 and TRBJ1-5; D is undetermined. The CDR3 extends over 14 amino acids. Germline CDR1 and CDR2: MDHEN and SYDVKM. Trimming cost V 3 bases and J 2 bases, with 8 bases left between them. The CDR3 DNA is TGTGCCAGCAGTTTCAGGCAGGGCAATCAGCCCCAGCATTTT. It encodes CASSFRQGNQPQHF.

The chain links TRBV4-1 to TRBJ2-2; no definite D call. The CDR3 covers 16 residues. Deletions cut 5 bases from V and 4 bases from J, with 17 bases between. Germline CDR1 is MGHRA and CDR2 is YSYEKL. The CDR3 protein is CASSFFHGATTGELFF. The DNA of the CDR3 is TGCGCCAGCAGCTTTTTTCACGGAGCGACCACCGGGGAGCTGTTTTTT.

The rearrangement joins TRBV24-1 to TRBJ2-3; D gene ambiguous. V shed 9 bases and J shed 7 bases, with 16 bases lying between them. The CDR3 sequence is 13 residues long. Germline-derived CDR1 and CDR2 are KGHDR and SFDVKD. The CDR3 DNA is TGTGCCACCTCAATCACCCCAGATTATACGCAGTATTTT. This encodes CATSITPDYTQYF.

The chain recombines TRBV5-5 with TRBJ2-7; 8 nucleotides align to TRBD2. The junction had 13 bases not matched to a gene; V was cut back by 4 bases and J by 4 bases. The germline CDR1 and CDR2 sequences are SGHKS and YYEKEE (reference sequence). CDR3 length: 16 amino acids. In nucleotides, the CDR3 is TGTGCCAGCAGCATCGGCGGGGGGCCAGTGGCATACGAGCAGTACTTC. Its translation: CASSIGGGPVAYEQYF.

V is TRBV3-1 (or the pseudogene TRBV3-2) and J is TRBJ1-3; D not resolved. The CDR3 totals 14 residues. CDR1 LGHDT and CDR2 YNNKEL come from the germline V gene (reference sequence). V was pared by 5 bases and J by 1 base, with 9 bases between. CDR3 sequence (DNA): TGTGCCAGCAGCTTAACGGGTTCTGGAAACACCATATATTTT. Translating it yields CASSLTGSGNTIYF.

The J gene is TRBJ1-6, the V gene TRBV6-6; a weak D match, TRBD1 (5 bases). Trimming cost V 4 bases and J 8 bases, with 18 bases left between them. CDR1 is MNHNY and CDR2 is SVGAGI in the germline V gene (reference sequence). This CDR3 spans 16 amino acids. As DNA, the CDR3 is TGTGCCAGCAGTTTCCAGGGACGGATCGCTTATTCACCCCTCCACTTT. It specifies CASSFQGRIAYSPLHF.

The chain uses TRBV10-3 and TRBJ2-5, with 11 bases identical to TRBD2. V lost 8 bases, J lost 1 base, and 6 bases stayed unmatched. The length of the CDR3 is 15 residues. Germline V gene lookup returns CDR1 ENHRY and CDR2 SYGVKD. DNA for the CDR3: TGTGCCATCGGGCCTAGCGGGGGGTTCCAAGAGACCCAGTACTTC. Its translation is CAIGPSGGFQETQYF.

The sample holds one count of this clone. The V gene is TRBV5-1, the J gene TRBJ2-3; TRBD1 aligns across 10 bases. The CDR3 totals 14 residues. The germline CDR1 and CDR2 sequences are SGHRS and YFSETQ. V lost 5 bases, J lost 10 bases, and 10 bases stayed unmatched. The CDR3 coding sequence is TGCGCCAGCAGGACAGGGGGCGACTTAGTTGCGCAGTATTTT. As protein: CASRTGGDLVAQYF.

This clone was detected only a few times. This chain joins TRBV5-1 and TRBJ1-2; 7 nucleotides align to TRBD1. The CDR3 loop spans 15 amino acids. Germline loops: CDR1 SGHRS, CDR2 YFSETQ. The ends lost 0 bases at V and 5 bases at J; junction bases unmatched: 7. CDR3 region: CASSLGPGGGYGYTF. Here the CDR3 DNA reads TGCGCCAGCAGCTTGGGGCCAGGGGGTGGATATGGCTACACCTTC.

V and J are TRBV3-1 (or the pseudogene TRBV3-2) and TRBJ2-2; no clear D gene. The CDR3 totals 15 residues. Per the germline V gene, CDR1 is LGHDT and CDR2 is YNNKEL (reference sequence). Trimming took off 6 bases at V and 3 bases at J, with 14 bases between the two ends. For the CDR3, the DNA is TGTGCCAGCAGTCGTCAGAAAACTTACACCGGGGAGCTGTTTTTT. This codes for CASSRQKTYTGELFF.

The chain uses TRBV7-8 and TRBJ2-3; 13 bases agree with TRBD2. The CDR3 covers 16 residues. Germline loops: CDR1 SGHVS, CDR2 FQNEAQ. Trimming removed 3 bases from V and 4 bases from J; junction bases left unmatched: 4. As DNA, the CDR3 is TGTGCCAGCAGCTTTTCGACTAGCGGGGGGTCAGATACGCAGTATTTT. The encoded protein is CASSFSTSGGSDTQYF.

This clone was observed once. This chain uses TRBV9 with TRBJ1-1, with D perhaps TRBD1 (6 bases). This CDR3 has 14 residues. V was trimmed by 0 bases and J by 1 base, leaving 7 bases between them. Per the germline V gene, CDR1 is SGDLS and CDR2 is YYNGEE. CDR3 in DNA: TGTGCCAGCAGCGTAGGGGGACAGAACACTGAAGCTTTCTTT. Residues: CASSVGGQNTEAFF.

The rearrangement uses TRBV19 and TRBJ1-2, with 12 bases fitting TRBD1. In germline, CDR1 is LNHDA, CDR2 SQIVND (reference sequence). V dropped 7 bases and J dropped 4; count of bases not matched to a gene: 4. The CDR3 runs to 14 residues. The CDR3 region has the DNA TGTGCCAGTACACGGGACAGGGGGCCCTATGGCTACACCTTC. It codes for CASTRDRGPYGYTF.

The chain employs TRBV7-2 and TRBJ1-2; TRBD1 might be the D (6 bases). In germline, CDR1 is SGHTA, CDR2 FQGNSA. This CDR3 is 15 amino acids long. The ends were cut back, 6 bases at V and 2 bases at J, with 16 bases in the middle. Written as DNA, the CDR3 is TGTGCCAGCAGTCAGGGGCTTCAGGGAAACTATGGCTACACCTTC. Translated: CASSQGLQGNYGYTF.

The chain has TRBV18 and TRBJ1-4, with 8 bases matching TRBD1. The V gene end was trimmed by 3 bases and the J gene end by 5 bases; junction bases not matched to a gene: 11. CDR3 length: 17 amino acids. CDR1 KGHSH and CDR2 LQKENI come from the germline V gene. CDR3 in amino acids: CASSPLSGTGVNEKLFF. The CDR3 bases are TGTGCCAGCTCACCTCTGAGCGGGACAGGTGTGAATGAAAAACTGTTTTTT.